Listed below are T cell receptor beta chains from one sample, sequenced in a study of blood T cell repertoires in COVID-19. Produced via immunoSEQ multiplex PCR; TCRdb's table is partial and in-frame only. Here the sample spans roughly 200,000 clones, around nine tenths being singletons. The sample consisted of peripheral blood. All receptors come from a man aged 55 to 70 who had recovered from COVID-19. Each CDR3 is given with its conserved first and last residue. Each record gives: clone size, D gene, J gene, V gene, CDR3 protein, CDR3 DNA. D genes are given only for firm matches. A clone size is listed for some rows: how often the clone was seen (once, few, many), or a class if it is expanded.

abundance: NA
d_gene: NA
j_gene: TRBJ1-1
v_gene: TRBV6-1
CDR3aa: CASSEVGAGNTEAFF
CDR3nt: TGTGCCAGCAGTGAAGTAGGCGCAGGGAACACTGAAGCTTTCTTT

abundance: NA
d_gene: TRBD2
j_gene: TRBJ2-7
v_gene: TRBV3-1/TRBV3-2
CDR3aa: CASSRVAGTYEQYF
CDR3nt: TGTGCCAGCAGCCGAGTAGCGGGAACCTACGAGCAGTACTTC

abundance: NA
d_gene: NA
j_gene: TRBJ1-6
v_gene: TRBV19
CDR3aa: CASRTGSSYNSPLHF
CDR3nt: TGTGCCAGTAGGACAGGAAGCTCCTATAATTCACCCCTCCACTTT

abundance: NA
d_gene: NA
j_gene: TRBJ2-7
v_gene: TRBV11-2
CDR3aa: CASSSGSSYEQYF
CDR3nt: TGTGCCAGCAGCTCGGGGTCCTCCTACGAGCAGTACTTC

abundance: NA
d_gene: TRBD1
j_gene: TRBJ2-1
v_gene: TRBV11-2
CDR3aa: CASSLVAGRGQFEQFF
CDR3nt: TGTGCCAGCAGCTTAGTGGCTGGCAGGGGGCAGTTTGAGCAGTTCTTC

abundance: NA
d_gene: TRBD1
j_gene: TRBJ1-1
v_gene: TRBV27
CDR3aa: CASSSVDRGQVAFF
CDR3nt: TGTGCCAGCAGTTCCGTAGACAGGGGGCAAGTAGCTTTCTTT

abundance: NA
d_gene: NA
j_gene: TRBJ2-5
v_gene: TRBV6-5
CDR3aa: CASRRTLDTETQYF
CDR3nt: TGTGCCAGCAGGAGAACCCTAGATACCGAGACCCAGTACTTC

abundance: NA
d_gene: NA
j_gene: TRBJ2-3
v_gene: TRBV5-4
CDR3aa: CASSFMTGQKDTQYF
CDR3nt: TGTGCCAGCAGTTTTATGACAGGACAAAAAGATACGCAGTATTTT

abundance: once
d_gene: TRBD2
j_gene: TRBJ2-1
v_gene: TRBV11-2
CDR3aa: CASSSPRLAGLNEQFF
CDR3nt: TGTGCCAGCAGCTCCCCTAGACTAGCGGGGCTCAATGAGCAGTTCTTC

abundance: NA
d_gene: NA
j_gene: TRBJ1-1
v_gene: TRBV11-3
CDR3aa: CASSLGWGGETFF
CDR3nt: TGTGCCAGCAGCTTAGGCTGGGGAGGGGAAACTTTCTTT

abundance: NA
d_gene: TRBD1
j_gene: TRBJ1-5
v_gene: TRBV5-5
CDR3aa: CASSTGTGGVQPQHF
CDR3nt: TGTGCCAGCAGCACCGGGACAGGGGGTGTTCAGCCCCAGCATTTT

abundance: NA
d_gene: TRBD1
j_gene: TRBJ2-7
v_gene: TRBV5-1
CDR3aa: CASSLYPGGQTTYEQYF
CDR3nt: TGCGCCAGCAGCTTGTACCCAGGGGGCCAAACTACCTACGAGCAGTACTTC

abundance: NA
d_gene: NA
j_gene: TRBJ2-1
v_gene: TRBV6-5
CDR3aa: CAGQYRDEQFF
CDR3nt: TGTGCCGGCCAATACAGGGATGAGCAGTTCTTC

abundance: NA
d_gene: TRBD1
j_gene: TRBJ1-2
v_gene: TRBV11-2
CDR3aa: CASSLTEGAGGYTF
CDR3nt: TGTGCCAGCAGCCTCACTGAGGGGGCGGGAGGCTACACCTTC

abundance: once
d_gene: TRBD2
j_gene: TRBJ2-2
v_gene: TRBV7-3
CDR3aa: CASSSRTSGTGELFF
CDR3nt: TGTGCCAGCAGCTCCCGGACTAGCGGCACCGGGGAGCTGTTTTTT

abundance: NA
d_gene: NA
j_gene: TRBJ2-1
v_gene: TRBV4-2
CDR3aa: CASSQDGTGENEQFF
CDR3nt: TGTGCCAGCAGCCAAGATGGAACGGGGGAAAATGAGCAGTTCTTC

abundance: NA
d_gene: TRBD1
j_gene: TRBJ1-2
v_gene: TRBV7-8
CDR3aa: CASSIGTDYGYTF
CDR3nt: TGTGCCAGCAGCATCGGGACAGACTATGGCTACACCTTC

abundance: NA
d_gene: NA
j_gene: TRBJ2-5
v_gene: TRBV5-4
CDR3aa: CASSSGQTMAQYF
CDR3nt: TGTGCCAGCAGCTCTGGACAGACCATGGCCCAGTACTTC

abundance: NA
d_gene: NA
j_gene: TRBJ2-2
v_gene: TRBV5-1
CDR3aa: CASSVSWGRSTGELFF
CDR3nt: TGCGCCAGCAGCGTTAGCTGGGGGCGGAGCACCGGGGAGCTGTTTTTT

abundance: NA
d_gene: NA
j_gene: TRBJ1-1
v_gene: TRBV9
CDR3aa: CASSVEGGEAFF
CDR3nt: TGTGCCAGCAGCGTAGAAGGGGGTGAAGCTTTCTTT

abundance: NA
d_gene: TRBD1
j_gene: TRBJ1-5
v_gene: TRBV19
CDR3aa: CASSRTGGEDQPQHF
CDR3nt: TGTGCCAGTAGCCGTACAGGGGGAGAGGACCAGCCCCAGCATTTT

abundance: NA
d_gene: NA
j_gene: TRBJ1-5
v_gene: TRBV7-3
CDR3aa: CASSAGDQPQHF
CDR3nt: TGTGCCAGCAGCGCAGGGGACCAGCCCCAGCATTTT

abundance: NA
d_gene: NA
j_gene: TRBJ1-1
v_gene: TRBV14
CDR3aa: CASSQETPNTEAFF
CDR3nt: TGTGCCAGCAGCCAAGAAACACCAAACACTGAAGCTTTCTTT

abundance: NA
d_gene: TRBD2
j_gene: TRBJ2-3
v_gene: TRBV7-3
CDR3aa: CASSFDSGGSDTQYF
CDR3nt: TGTGCCAGCAGCTTCGATAGCGGGGGGAGTGATACGCAGTATTTT

abundance: NA
d_gene: NA
j_gene: TRBJ1-1
v_gene: TRBV9
CDR3aa: CASSLYDSTKNTEAFF
CDR3nt: TGTGCCAGCAGCCTTTACGACAGCACTAAGAACACTGAAGCTTTCTTT

abundance: NA
d_gene: TRBD2
j_gene: TRBJ2-7
v_gene: TRBV15
CDR3aa: CATSRDKASGYEQYF
CDR3nt: TGTGCCACCAGCAGAGATAAAGCTAGCGGCTACGAGCAGTACTTC

abundance: NA
d_gene: TRBD1
j_gene: TRBJ2-1
v_gene: TRBV7-8
CDR3aa: CASSLAHGQGIGGQFF
CDR3nt: TGTGCCAGCAGCTTAGCGCACGGACAGGGAATAGGTGGGCAGTTCTTC

abundance: NA
d_gene: NA
j_gene: TRBJ1-1
v_gene: TRBV10-3
CDR3aa: CAISESNGRENTEAFF
CDR3nt: TGTGCCATCAGTGAGTCGAATGGCAGGGAGAACACTGAAGCTTTCTTT

abundance: NA
d_gene: NA
j_gene: TRBJ2-7
v_gene: TRBV6-5
CDR3aa: CASSYSTMYEQYF
CDR3nt: TGTGCCAGCAGTTACTCCACAATGTACGAGCAGTACTTC

abundance: NA
d_gene: NA
j_gene: TRBJ1-3
v_gene: TRBV6-5
CDR3aa: CASSRDTSSGNTIYF
CDR3nt: TGTGCCAGCAGTAGGGACACGAGCTCTGGAAACACCATATATTTT

abundance: NA
d_gene: NA
j_gene: TRBJ1-6
v_gene: TRBV6-6
CDR3aa: CASSDTTVYNSPLHF
CDR3nt: TGTGCCAGCAGTGATACTACGGTTTATAATTCACCCCTCCACTTT

abundance: NA
d_gene: NA
j_gene: TRBJ1-6
v_gene: TRBV2
CDR3aa: CASSETDSPLHF
CDR3nt: TGTGCCAGCAGTGAGACAGATTCACCCCTCCACTTT

abundance: NA
d_gene: TRBD1
j_gene: TRBJ1-1
v_gene: TRBV28
CDR3aa: CASSLPQGQGLTEAFF
CDR3nt: TGTGCCAGCAGTTTACCTCAGGGACAGGGACTTACTGAAGCTTTCTTT

abundance: NA
d_gene: NA
j_gene: TRBJ1-6
v_gene: TRBV7-2
CDR3aa: CASSLEVARVLSRSPLHF
CDR3nt: TGTGCCAGCAGCTTAGAGGTTGCGAGGGTTCTATCCCGCTCACCCCTCCACTTT

abundance: once
d_gene: NA
j_gene: TRBJ1-1
v_gene: TRBV4-2
CDR3aa: CASSRKTGTEAFF
CDR3nt: TGTGCCAGCAGCCGAAAAACAGGGACTGAAGCTTTCTTT

abundance: NA
d_gene: TRBD1
j_gene: TRBJ2-7
v_gene: TRBV6-2/TRBV6-3
CDR3aa: CASSLGTGALSYEQYF
CDR3nt: TGTGCCAGCAGTCTAGGGACAGGGGCACTCTCCTACGAGCAGTACTTC

abundance: NA
d_gene: TRBD2
j_gene: TRBJ2-5
v_gene: TRBV2
CDR3aa: CASSGFLAGAQETQYF
CDR3nt: TGTGCCAGCAGTGGTTTTCTAGCGGGGGCCCAAGAGACCCAGTACTTC

abundance: NA
d_gene: NA
j_gene: TRBJ2-3
v_gene: TRBV24-1
CDR3aa: CATGSSGSTDTQYF
CDR3nt: TGTGCCACCGGGTCCAGCGGGAGCACAGATACGCAGTATTTT

abundance: NA
d_gene: NA
j_gene: TRBJ2-2
v_gene: TRBV30
CDR3aa: CAWSVHPGRTGELFF
CDR3nt: TGTGCCTGGAGTGTACACCCAGGGCGAACCGGGGAGCTGTTTTTT

abundance: once
d_gene: NA
j_gene: TRBJ1-2
v_gene: TRBV24-1
CDR3aa: CATSDVSDIDGYTF
CDR3nt: TGTGCCACCAGTGATGTCTCAGACATTGATGGCTACACCTTC

abundance: NA
d_gene: TRBD2
j_gene: TRBJ2-1
v_gene: TRBV2
CDR3aa: CASSALGTSGEGHFF
CDR3nt: TGTGCCAGCAGTGCGTTGGGGACTAGCGGGGAGGGGCATTTCTTC